This is a list of T cell receptor beta chains from one sample in a study of blood T cell repertoires in COVID-19. Sequencing was performed with immunoSEQ multiplex PCR; in TCRdb, only in-frame clones are kept and a portion is missing. The sample lists more than 350,000 clones; 89% were seen once. The sequencing sample was made of peripheral blood. Receptors originate from a woman in her twenties or thirties with COVID-19, enrolled during active disease. CDR3s include the opening cysteine and the closing phenylalanine or tryptophan. Each record gives: D gene, CDR3 length, clone size, J gene, V gene, CDR3 DNA, CDR3 protein. D genes are given only for firm matches. Only part of the rows carry a size: once, few, many, or a class if the clone is expanded.

D: TRBD2; length: 15; size: once; J: TRBJ2-5; V: TRBV2; DNA: TGTGCCAGCAGTCCCTCAACTAGCGGGAGAGAGACCCAGTACTTC; CDR3: CASSPSTSGRETQYF
D: .; length: 12; size: .; J: TRBJ2-5; V: TRBV18; DNA: TGTGCCAGCTCAAGTGAGGGAGAGACCCAGTACTTC; CDR3: CASSSEGETQYF
D: .; length: 15; size: few; J: TRBJ1-1; V: TRBV7-2; DNA: TGTGCCAGCAGCTTAGCGCTAAGTCCGGACACTGAAGCTTTCTTT; CDR3: CASSLALSPDTEAFF
D: .; length: 13; size: .; J: TRBJ2-2; V: TRBV6-5; DNA: TGTGCCAGCAGATCACAAAACACCGGGGAGCTGTTTTTT; CDR3: CASRSQNTGELFF
D: TRBD1; length: 15; size: .; J: TRBJ1-1; V: TRBV15; DNA: TGTGCCACCAGCAGGGACAGGGGGTCAAACACTGAAGCTTTCTTT; CDR3: CATSRDRGSNTEAFF
D: .; length: 16; size: .; J: TRBJ1-1; V: TRBV11-3; DNA: TGTGCCAGCAGCTTAGATTTGGTGGCAGGGGCACTTGAAGCTTTCTTT; CDR3: CASSLDLVAGALEAFF
D: .; length: 13; size: .; J: TRBJ1-2; V: TRBV6-5; DNA: TGTGCCAGCACCGATTTCGGGACTGATGGCTACACCTTC; CDR3: CASTDFGTDGYTF
D: .; length: 11; size: .; J: TRBJ1-2; V: TRBV2; DNA: TGTGCCAGCAGTCCCAACAGGTGGGGCACCTTC; CDR3: CASSPNRWGTF
D: .; length: 14; size: .; J: TRBJ1-1; V: TRBV20-1; DNA: TGCAGTGCTAGTTTGGTTAAGGGGTACACTGAAGCTTTCTTT; CDR3: CSASLVKGYTEAFF
D: .; length: 14; size: once; J: TRBJ2-1; V: TRBV6-2/TRBV6-3; DNA: TGTGCCAGCAGTTACGTCCGGGTTTTGGATGAGCAGTTCTTC; CDR3: CASSYVRVLDEQFF
D: .; length: 15; size: .; J: TRBJ1-2; V: TRBV10-3; DNA: TGTGCCATCAGTGATCGGGGGGGTGCTAACTATGGCTACACCTTC; CDR3: CAISDRGGANYGYTF
D: .; length: 14; size: once; J: TRBJ1-1; V: TRBV4-2; DNA: TGTGCCAGCAGCCTACAACAGGGAGACACTGAAGCTTTCTTT; CDR3: CASSLQQGDTEAFF
D: .; length: 12; size: .; J: TRBJ1-2; V: TRBV3-1/TRBV3-2; DNA: TGTGCCAGCAGCCAAGATCTCAGGGGAAGGACCTTC; CDR3: CASSQDLRGRTF
D: TRBD2; length: 15; size: .; J: TRBJ2-7; V: TRBV11-2; DNA: TGTGCCAGCAGCTTAGAGTCTACCGGGGGGTACGAGCAGTACTTC; CDR3: CASSLESTGGYEQYF
D: TRBD1; length: 15; size: .; J: TRBJ1-4; V: TRBV27; DNA: TGTGCCAGCAGTTTAATGGGACAGGGTGGTGAAAAACTGTTTTTT; CDR3: CASSLMGQGGEKLFF
D: .; length: 16; size: once; J: TRBJ2-2; V: TRBV9; DNA: TGTGCCAGCAGCGTAGTATCCAGGGCAGACACCGGGGAGCTGTTTTTT; CDR3: CASSVVSRADTGELFF
D: TRBD2; length: 16; size: .; J: TRBJ2-1; V: TRBV4-3; DNA: TGCGCCAGCAGCCAAGATCGGCGGGAGTTATACAATGAGCAGTTCTTC; CDR3: CASSQDRRELYNEQFF
D: TRBD2; length: 15; size: .; J: TRBJ2-5; V: TRBV6-5; DNA: TGTGCCAGCAGACGGACTAGCGGGAGTACGGAGACCCAGTACTTC; CDR3: CASRRTSGSTETQYF
D: TRBD2; length: 16; size: .; J: TRBJ2-2; V: TRBV28; DNA: TGTGCCAGCAGTTTACTTGGCGGGGGTTGGCTCGGGGAGCTGTTTTTT; CDR3: CASSLLGGGWLGELFF
D: .; length: 10; size: .; J: TRBJ1-2; V: TRBV15; DNA: TGTGCCATTCGGGGGAGTGGCTACACCTTC; CDR3: CAIRGSGYTF
D: TRBD2; length: 16; size: .; J: TRBJ2-3; V: TRBV5-1; DNA: TGCGCCAGCAGCTCCGTTGGCGGGAGGGTCACAGATACGCAGTATTTT; CDR3: CASSSVGGRVTDTQYF
D: TRBD2; length: 16; size: .; J: TRBJ2-5; V: TRBV7-7; DNA: TGTGCTAGCAGCCAAGGGACTAACTTACCCCAAGAGACCCAGTACTTC; CDR3: CASSQGTNLPQETQYF
D: .; length: 17; size: .; J: TRBJ1-1; V: TRBV4-3; DNA: TGCGCCAGCAGCCATGCATCGGGGCCAGGGGTTAACACTGAAGCTTTCTTT; CDR3: CASSHASGPGVNTEAFF